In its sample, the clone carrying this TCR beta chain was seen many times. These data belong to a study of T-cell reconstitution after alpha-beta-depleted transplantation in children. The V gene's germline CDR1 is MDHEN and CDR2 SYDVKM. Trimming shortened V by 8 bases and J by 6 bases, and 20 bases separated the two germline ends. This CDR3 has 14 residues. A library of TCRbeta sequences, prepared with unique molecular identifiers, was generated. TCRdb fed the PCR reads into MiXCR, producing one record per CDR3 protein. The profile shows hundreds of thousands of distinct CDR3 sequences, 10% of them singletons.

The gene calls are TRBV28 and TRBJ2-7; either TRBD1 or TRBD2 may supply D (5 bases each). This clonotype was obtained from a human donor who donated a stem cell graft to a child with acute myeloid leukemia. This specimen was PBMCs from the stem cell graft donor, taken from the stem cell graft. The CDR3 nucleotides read TGTGCCAGCCGGGGCGGTACAAAGGGGCTCGAGCAGTACTTC. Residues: CASRGGTKGLEQYF.